A single sample is the source of the 9 T cell receptor beta chains below, sequenced in a study of T cells in Graves' hyperthyroidism and ophthalmopathy. RNA transcripts served as the template for amplifying TCR beta CDR3 regions. The HTBI primer set served for first-round RT-PCR of the TCR CDR3. TCRdb reprocessed the multiplex PCR reads via MiXCR and lists one record per CDR3 protein. The repertoire holds approximately 400,000 distinct CDR3 sequences, with over 12% as singletons. The sample comprised blood. These receptor sequences come from a man aged 50 to 59 with Graves' ophthalmopathy.

This rearrangement joins TRBV27 to TRBJ2-1; D might be TRBD1 or TRBD2, each matching 5 bases. V was trimmed by 5 bases and J by 11 bases, leaving 13 bases between them. Germline V CDR1 and CDR2: MNHEY, SMNVEV (reference sequence). CDR3 size: 12 residues. CDR3 residues: CASSALGVQQFF. CDR3 nucleotide sequence: TGTGCCAGCAGTGCCCTGGGGGTGCAGCAGTTCTTC.

The CDR3 region is CASSYVGPYNEQFF. Written as DNA, the CDR3 is TGTGCCAGCAGTTACGTGGGCCCGTACAATGAGCAGTTCTTC. The genes are TRBV6-9 and TRBJ2-1; D call uncertain. This CDR3 has 14 residues. V was trimmed by 3 bases and J by 4 bases, leaving 10 bases between them. The V gene's germline CDR1 is MNHGY and CDR2 SVAAGI.

This clonotype has ten or more counts. The chain's CDR3 is CASSLVGLSYEQYF. The CDR3 coding sequence is TGTGCCAGCAGTTTAGTCGGGCTCTCCTACGAGCAGTACTTC. The rearrangement uses TRBV28 and TRBJ2-7; D gene ambiguous. The germline V gene encodes CDR1 MDHEN and CDR2 SYDVKM. The V gene lost 2 bases and the J gene lost 0 bases, with 8 bases spanning the gap. The CDR3 length is 14 residues. Looking up the rest from reference TRBV28 and TRBJ2-7 gives the full variable domain: DVKVTQSSRYLVKRTGEKVFLECVQDMDHENMFWYRQDPGLGLRLIYFSYDVKMKEKGDIPEGYSVSREKKERFSLILESASTNQTSMYLCASSLVGLSYEQYFGPGTRLTVT.

For the CDR3, the DNA is TGTGCCAGCAGTACCCGGGGCGGTGTCAGCAATCAGCCCCAGCATTTT. Translated, it gives CASSTRGGVSNQPQHF. The chain employs TRBV12-3 or TRBV12-4 and TRBJ1-5; perhaps TRBD1 as D (5 bases). V was trimmed by 5 bases and J by 1 base, leaving 15 bases between them. The CDR3 is made up of 16 amino acids.

This clonotype was seen repeatedly, ten times or more. The J gene is TRBJ2-7, the V gene TRBV28, with D uncertain. V was pared by 3 bases and J by 0 bases, with 12 bases between. Germline V gives CDR1 MDHEN, CDR2 SYDVKM. The CDR3 sequence is 15 residues long. CDR3 nucleotide sequence: TGTGCCAGCAGTTTGGCGTTATCCCTCTCCTACGAGCAGTACTTC. Its translation is CASSLALSLSYEQYF.

The chain links TRBV20-1 to TRBJ2-3; 9 bases are a match to TRBD2. This CDR3 is 14 amino acids long. The J segment lost 3 bases and the V segment lost 6 bases, leaving 7 bases of the junction unmatched. From germline, CDR1 is DFQATT and CDR2 SNEGSKA (reference sequence). CDR3 amino acids: CSARTSAGTDTQYF. The CDR3 DNA is TGCAGTGCAAGGACTAGCGCTGGGACAGATACGCAGTATTTT.

The table lists this clonotype with many counts. The chain links TRBV20-1 to TRBJ2-5, with D possibly TRBD2 on 5 matching bases. Germline lookup yields CDR1 DFQATT and CDR2 SNEGSKA (reference sequence). V was pared by 0 bases and J by 3 bases, with 14 bases between. The CDR3 runs 15 residues. CDR3 nucleotides: TGCAGTGCTAGAGATCCTCGGGAAGCTAAAGAGACCCAGTACTTC. This codes for CSARDPREAKETQYF.

The chain links TRBV7-9 to TRBJ2-3, with D perhaps being TRBD1 or TRBD2 (5 bases each). V was shortened by 5 bases and J by 5 bases, with 14 bases between the two germline ends. The CDR3 spans 14 residues. The V gene's germline CDR1 is SEHNR and CDR2 FQNEAQ (reference sequence). CDR3: CASSGQPGQDTQYF. CDR3 sequence (DNA): TGTGCCAGCAGCGGCCAGCCGGGGCAAGATACGCAGTATTTT.

This clonotype has more than one count but fewer than ten. V usage is TRBV20-1 and J usage is TRBJ1-3; D gene ambiguous. CDR3 length equals 12 residues. Germline V gene lookup returns CDR1 DFQATT and CDR2 SNEGSKA (reference sequence). Between the trimmed V and J ends, which lost 4 bases and 0 bases, there was a span of 4 bases. The CDR3 DNA sequence: TGCAGTGCTACGGTCTCTGGAAACACCATATATTTT. It codes for CSATVSGNTIYF.